These 20 T cell receptor beta chains originate from one sample sequenced in a study of blood T cell repertoires in COVID-19. Sequencing used immunoSEQ multiplex PCR; TCRdb keeps in-frame clones, though not all of them. The data show about 260,000 clones, with around 84% seen just once and about 4% held by the top ten. The sample comprised PBMCs or T cells enriched from blood (not recorded which). These receptors were obtained from a man aged 25 to 40 with acute COVID-19.

The chain carries TRBV6-5 and TRBJ2-3, with 9 bases lining up with TRBD2. The CDR3 extends over 16 amino acids. In germline, CDR1 is MNHEY, CDR2 SVGAGI. Trimming cost V 2 bases and J 4 bases; bases outside gene matches: 7. The CDR3 loop is CASSYVAGVGADTQYF. Here the CDR3 DNA reads TGTGCCAGCAGTTACGTAGCGGGAGTGGGGGCAGATACGCAGTATTTT.

The chain couples TRBV5-6 to TRBJ1-2; D gene uncertain. Between the trimmed V and J ends, which lost 6 bases and 8 bases, there was a span of 26 bases. CDR3 length: 16 residues. Germline CDR1 reads SGHDT; CDR2 reads YYEEEE. CDR3 coding DNA: TGTGCCAGCAAGATCAGGCAGGTGACCCTTCATTCCGGCTACACCTTC. Protein: CASKIRQVTLHSGYTF.

This sequence joins TRBV4-1 and TRBJ1-1, with TRBD1 identical over 7 bases. The ends lost 0 bases at V and 0 bases at J; junction bases unmatched: 7. The CDR3 totals 17 residues. Germline V CDR1 and CDR2: MGHRA, YSYEKL. The CDR3 reads CASSQDLGGPMNTEAFF. The CDR3 DNA reads as TGCGCCAGCAGCCAAGATTTAGGGGGCCCCATGAACACTGAAGCTTTCTTT.

The chain carries TRBV19 and TRBJ1-1; no definite D call. Trimming took off 4 bases at V and 4 bases at J, with 13 bases between the two ends. CDR1 and CDR2 (germline): LNHDA, SQIVND (reference sequence). The CDR3 runs to 14 residues. CDR3 nucleotides: TGTGCCAGTAGTACCACAGATGTTGGCACTGAAGCTTTCTTT. Residues: CASSTTDVGTEAFF.

The V and J genes are TRBV7-9 and TRBJ2-3; 9 bases line up with TRBD1. Trimming cost V 5 bases and J 5 bases; bases outside gene matches: 11. The germline V gene encodes CDR1 SEHNR and CDR2 FQNEAQ (reference sequence). This CDR3 region has 16 residues. CDR3 bases: TGTGCCAGCAGCGCGTGGGACAGGGCTGATGGAGATACGCAGTATTTT. Translating gives CASSAWDRADGDTQYF.

Only one count was recorded for this clone. A read error may account for a junction end that differs from germline. V and J are TRBV7-7 and TRBJ2-5, with 11 bases that match TRBD2. The CDR3 length is 16 residues. The V gene's germline CDR1 is SSHAT and CDR2 FNYEAQ (reference sequence). The CDR3 region has the DNA TGTGCTAGCAGCTTAGTACGGACTAGCGGGCAAGAGACCCAGTACTTC. Protein product: CASSLVRTSGQETQYF.

This chain connects TRBV24-1 to TRBJ2-2; 11 bases line up with TRBD2. J lost 8 bases, V lost 9 bases, and 7 bases had no gene match. The CDR3 spans 14 residues. Germline lookup yields CDR1 KGHDR and CDR2 SFDVKD. The CDR3 loop is CATGTSGRRGELFF. The CDR3 DNA is TGTGCCACCGGAACTAGCGGGAGAAGGGGGGAGCTGTTTTTT.

The V gene is TRBV15, the J gene TRBJ1-4; unclear D gene. The CDR3 contains 14 residues. Germline V gene lookup returns CDR1 LNHNV and CDR2 YYDKDF (reference sequence). The germline V and J ends were trimmed by 0 bases and 7 bases, with 9 bases remaining between them. The CDR3: CATSRDSGFEKLFF. The CDR3 DNA sequence: TGTGCCACCAGCAGAGATTCAGGTTTTGAAAAACTGTTTTTT.

V gene TRBV7-9 combines with J gene TRBJ1-3; 8 bases are a match to TRBD1. The germline V gene encodes CDR1 SEHNR and CDR2 FQNEAQ (reference sequence). The length of the CDR3 is 18 residues. Trimming at V came to 5 bases and at J to 0 bases, leaving 12 bases not matched to a gene. The chain's CDR3 is CASSPTPGQVPSGNTIYF. CDR3 nucleotide sequence: TGTGCCAGCAGCCCCACCCCGGGACAGGTCCCCTCTGGAAACACCATATATTTT.

CDR3 sequence: CASSQEESGGLGGYTF. The DNA of the CDR3 is TGTGCCAGCAGCCAAGAGGAGTCAGGGGGCTTAGGGGGCTACACCTTC. V usage is TRBV3-1 (or the pseudogene TRBV3-2) and J usage is TRBJ1-2, with 8 nucleotides matching TRBD1. CDR1 LGHDT and CDR2 YNNKEL come from the germline V gene (reference sequence). Unmatched junction bases numbered 11, after V lost 0 bases and J lost 8 bases. The CDR3 runs to 16 residues.

The chain employs TRBV7-2 and TRBJ2-1, with 10 bases aligning to TRBD2. Trimming removed 6 bases from V and 7 bases from J; junction bases left unmatched: 15. Germline V CDR1 and CDR2: SGHTA, FQGNSA. This CDR3 has 17 amino acids. CDR3 sequence reads: CASSPRSTSGLWNEQFF. The CDR3 DNA follows: TGTGCCAGCAGTCCCCGGTCGACTAGCGGGCTTTGGAATGAGCAGTTCTTC.

This chain links TRBV3-1 (or the pseudogene TRBV3-2) with TRBJ1-2; maybe TRBD1 (6 bases). The germline V and J ends were trimmed by 4 bases and 7 bases, with 16 bases remaining between them. The CDR3 runs to 14 residues. Germline CDR1 reads LGHDT; CDR2 reads YNNKEL (reference sequence). DNA of the CDR3: TGTGCCAGCAGCCCACAGGGCCGGGAAGGTGGCTACACCTTC. Translated, it gives CASSPQGREGGYTF.

On this clone itself: Germline and junction disagree at one end, which may indicate a read error. The V gene is TRBV7-7, the J gene TRBJ2-3; D possibly corresponds to TRBD2 (5 bases). This CDR3 is 15 amino acids long. CDR1 SSHAT and CDR2 FNYEAQ come from the germline V gene (reference sequence). The CDR3 region is CASSAGERHTDTQYF. The CDR3 DNA follows: TGTGCTAGCAGCGCCGGGGAGAGGCACACAGATACGCAGTATTTT.

V is TRBV7-8 and J is TRBJ1-5; a possible D gene is TRBD1 (6 bases). Trimming took off 1 base at V and 5 bases at J, with 9 bases between the two ends. Germline CDR1 reads SGHVS; CDR2 reads FQNEAQ. This CDR3 comprises 14 residues. In nucleotides, the CDR3 is TGTGCCAGCAGCTTAGGCAGGGGCGATCAGCCCCAGCATTTT. As protein: CASSLGRGDQPQHF. Based on the CDR3 plus reference TRBV7-8 and TRBJ1-5, the full variable domain is GAGVSQSPRYKVAKRGQDVALRCDPISGHVSLFWYQQALGQGPEFLTYFQNEAQLDKSGLPSDRFFAERPEGSVSTLKIQRTQQEDSAVYLCASSLGRGDQPQHFGDGTRLSIL.

This clone showed up just once. CDR3 bases: TGTGCCAGCAGTCCCTCGGGGGGCGGATCGGGCGAGCAGTACGTC. Its protein product is CASSPSGGGSGEQYV. This chain joins TRBV27 and TRBJ2-7, with TRBD2 as a possible D gene (7 bases). The CDR3 has 15 residues. Per the germline V gene, CDR1 is MNHEY and CDR2 is SMNVEV (reference sequence). V lost 5 bases, J lost 6 bases, and 20 bases lay in between.

The chain carries TRBV29-1 and TRBJ1-1; unclear D gene. The CDR3 consists of 12 residues. Germline CDR1 and CDR2: SQVTM and ANQGSEA. The CDR3 nucleotides read TGCAGTCTGAAGAGGGTGAACACTGAAGCTTTCTTT. This translates into CSLKRVNTEAFF.

The genes are TRBV7-8 and TRBJ1-1; D might be TRBD1 (6 bases). V dropped 5 bases and J dropped 4 bases, with 14 bases sitting between them. There are 14 residues in the CDR3. Germline V gives CDR1 SGHVS, CDR2 FQNEAQ. The CDR3: CASSPTQGLTEAFF. CDR3 sequence (DNA): TGTGCCAGCAGCCCTACCCAGGGGCTCACTGAAGCTTTCTTT.

The chain recombines TRBV6-5 with TRBJ1-3, with TRBD1 matching over 9 bases. Trimming removed 1 base from V and 3 bases from J; junction bases left unmatched: 4. The CDR3 consists of 16 residues. CDR1 is MNHEY and CDR2 is SVGAGI in the germline V gene. CDR3 sequence: CASSYLQGARGNTIYF. CDR3 DNA sequence: TGTGCCAGCAGTTACTTACAGGGGGCGCGTGGAAACACCATATATTTT.

This rearrangement joins TRBV19 to TRBJ2-3; 7 bases agree with TRBD1. The germline gives CDR1 LNHDA, CDR2 SQIVND (reference sequence). After removal of 5 bases from V and 4 bases from J, the junction contained 12 bases not matched to a gene. The CDR3 contains 16 residues. This CDR3 reads CASSLISTGQADTQYF. The CDR3 bases are TGTGCCAGTAGTCTGATATCGACAGGGCAGGCAGATACGCAGTATTTT.

The chain is built from TRBV11-2 and TRBJ1-1; D is uncertain. Germline CDR1 SGHAT, CDR2 FQNNGV. V gave up 8 bases and J gave up 1 base, with 5 bases separating them. The CDR3 sequence is 11 residues long. CDR3: CASGTNTEAFF. CDR3 DNA sequence: TGTGCCAGCGGCACGAACACTGAAGCTTTCTTT.